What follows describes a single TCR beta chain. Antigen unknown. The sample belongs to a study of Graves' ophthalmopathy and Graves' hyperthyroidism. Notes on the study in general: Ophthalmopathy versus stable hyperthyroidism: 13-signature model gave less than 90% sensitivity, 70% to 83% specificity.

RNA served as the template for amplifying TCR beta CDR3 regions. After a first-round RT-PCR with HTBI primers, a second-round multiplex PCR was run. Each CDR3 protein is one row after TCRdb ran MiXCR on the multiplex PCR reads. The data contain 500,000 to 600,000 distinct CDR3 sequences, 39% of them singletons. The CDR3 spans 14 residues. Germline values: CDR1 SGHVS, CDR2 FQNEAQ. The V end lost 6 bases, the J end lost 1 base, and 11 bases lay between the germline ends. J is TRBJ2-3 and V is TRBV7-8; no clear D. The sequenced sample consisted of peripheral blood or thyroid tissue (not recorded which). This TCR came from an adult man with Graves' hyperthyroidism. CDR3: CASSSGLRTDTQYF. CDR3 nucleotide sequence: TGTGCCAGCAGTTCCGGGCTACGCACAGATACGCAGTATTTT.